The 23 T cell receptor beta chains listed next were all sequenced from one sample in a study of cytomegalovirus exposure and HLA in healthy donors. PCR was performed using 60 Vbeta and 13 Jbeta primers. Profiling relied on immunoSEQ multiplex PCR, and the TCRdb table lists in-frame clones only, not all of them. Of roughly 150,000 clones detected, around 86% appear once; the ten largest clones hold roughly 4.3%. Sequences were obtained from PBMCs. These receptor sequences come from a man aged 45-60 years in good health and CMV-seropositive.

The rearrangement uses TRBV14 and TRBJ1-2; TRBD1 agrees at 8 bases. The junction had 7 bases not matched to a gene; V was cut back by 0 bases and J by 4 bases. Looked up from germline, CDR1 is SGHDN and CDR2 is FVKESK. The CDR3 has 16 residues. The CDR3 reads CASSQDYRGVSYGYTF. CDR3 DNA sequence: TGTGCCAGCAGCCAAGATTACAGGGGGGTCTCCTATGGCTACACCTTC.

The rearrangement links TRBV28 to TRBJ2-1, with D hard to call. The CDR3 covers 11 residues. V was cut by 4 bases and J by 9 bases, with 7 bases left in between. CDR1 is MDHEN, CDR2 SYDVKM, per germline. The CDR3 nucleotides are TGTGCCAGCAGTTCTCTGAGTGAGCAGTTCTTC. This encodes CASSSLSEQFF.

V is TRBV5-1 and J is TRBJ1-1, with D tentatively TRBD1 (5 bases). Between the trimmed V and J ends, which lost 6 bases and 4 bases, there was a span of 16 bases. Germline V gene lookup returns CDR1 SGHRS and CDR2 YFSETQ. This CDR3 has 14 amino acids. The CDR3 sequence: CASTQGREGTEAFF. The DNA of the CDR3 is TGCGCCAGCACCCAGGGCCGGGAGGGCACTGAAGCTTTCTTT. Full variable domain (outside the CDR3, taken from reference TRBV5-1 and TRBJ1-1): KAGVTQTPRYLIKTRGQQVTLSCSPISGHRSVSWYQQTPGQGLQFLFEYFSETQRNKGNFPGRFSGRQFSNSRSEMNVSTLELGDSALYLCASTQGREGTEAFFGQGTRLTVV.

This clone was counted a few times. This sequence joins TRBV5-1 and TRBJ1-1; the D gene is possibly TRBD1 (6 bases). Trimming shortened V by 4 bases and J by 7 bases, and 17 bases separated the two germline ends. The CDR3 is 14 residues long. Germline V gene data show CDR1 as SGHRS and CDR2 as YFSETQ. The CDR3 reads CASSPSGGASEAFF. The CDR3 nucleotides are TGCGCCAGCAGCCCATCCGGGGGGGCGAGTGAAGCTTTCTTT.

This chain joins TRBV7-8 and TRBJ2-7; D might be TRBD2 (6 bases). Trimming cost V 5 bases and J 4 bases, with 15 bases left between them. The germline gives CDR1 SGHVS, CDR2 FQNEAQ. The length of the CDR3 is 14 residues. The CDR3 loop reads CASSISGGPYEQYF. DNA of the CDR3: TGTGCCAGCAGCATTAGCGGAGGACCGTACGAGCAGTACTTC.

The V gene is TRBV2, the J gene TRBJ1-5; weak D call: TRBD1 (6 bases). The ends were cut back, 4 bases at V and 6 bases at J, with 16 bases in the middle. Germline CDR1 SNHLY, CDR2 FYNNEI. This CDR3 comprises 15 residues. CDR3: CASSGGSGGLQPQHF. The CDR3 region has the DNA TGTGCCAGCAGTGGGGGGTCGGGGGGCCTTCAGCCCCAGCATTTT.

The V and J genes are TRBV4-1 and TRBJ2-1, with D possibly TRBD2 on 5 matching bases. V was shortened by 0 bases and J by 2 bases, with 17 bases between the two germline ends. Germline lookup yields CDR1 MGHRA and CDR2 YSYEKL. This CDR3 is 18 amino acids long. The CDR3 bases are TGCGCCAGCAGCCAAGATGATGGGTTCGCGGGCCCCTACAATGAGCAGTTCTTC. As protein: CASSQDDGFAGPYNEQFF.

The chain is built from TRBV7-9 and TRBJ2-3, with TRBD1 matching 7 bases. Germline V lookup: CDR1 SEHNR, CDR2 FQNEAQ (reference sequence). There are 15 residues in the CDR3. Trimming removed 5 bases from V and 1 base from J; junction bases left unmatched: 6. The DNA of the CDR3 is TGTGCCAGCAGCACCAGACAGGGAGGCACAGATACGCAGTATTTT. It encodes CASSTRQGGTDTQYF.

The V gene is TRBV9, the J gene TRBJ1-2; D might be TRBD1 (5 bases). The CDR3 spans 16 residues. CDR1 and CDR2 from the germline V gene are SGDLS and YYNGEE. The germline V and J ends were trimmed by 0 bases and 0 bases, with 12 bases remaining between them. The CDR3 DNA is TGTGCCAGCAGCGTAGCGACAGACACCGCTAACTATGGCTACACCTTC. Translation: CASSVATDTANYGYTF.

This clone came up a few times. The chain combines TRBV29-1 with TRBJ1-2, with 8 nucleotides matching TRBD1. The J segment lost 4 bases and the V segment lost 4 bases, leaving 8 bases of the junction unmatched. Per germline, CDR1 SQVTM and CDR2 ANQGSEA. The CDR3 length is 14 residues. The CDR3 spells CSVADPGQVYGYTF. The CDR3 DNA reads TGCAGCGTTGCCGACCCGGGACAGGTCTATGGCTACACCTTC.

Comments on this clone: One end of the junction is discordant with germline, which a read error may explain. The chain combines TRBV6-5 with TRBJ2-1, with a possible D match to TRBD2 (6 bases). The CDR3 is 14 residues long. Germline assignment: CDR1 MNHEY and CDR2 SVGAGI. CDR3 region: CVSSYGGNYNEQFF. The CDR3 DNA reads as TGTGTCAGCAGTTACGGCGGGAACTACAATGAGCAGTTCTTC.

The chain employs TRBV7-8 and TRBJ1-2; D not resolved. Looked up from germline, CDR1 is SGHVS and CDR2 is FQNEAQ. The CDR3 has 15 amino acids. V shed 0 bases and J shed 0 bases, with 8 bases lying between them. The CDR3 nucleotides are TGTGCCAGCAGCTTAGCGCTACAGACTAACTATGGCTACACCTTC. Amino acids: CASSLALQTNYGYTF.

V and J are TRBV19 and TRBJ2-3; TRBD2 agrees at 9 bases. The CDR3 is 14 amino acids. From germline, CDR1 is LNHDA and CDR2 SQIVND (reference sequence). Losses at the gene ends were 7 bases for V and 4 bases for J; bases not matched to a gene: 6. The CDR3 is CASKARTSADTQYF. DNA for the CDR3: TGTGCCAGTAAGGCGAGGACTAGCGCAGATACGCAGTATTTT. Full variable domain (remainder filled in from reference TRBV19 and TRBJ2-3): DGGITQSPKYLFRKEGQNVTLSCEQNLNHDAMYWYRQDPGQGLRLIYYSQIVNDFQKGDIAEGYSVSREKKESFPLTVTSAQKNPTAFYLCASKARTSADTQYFGPGTRLTVL.

The chain employs TRBV25-1 and TRBJ1-2; 11 bases line up with TRBD1. Germline values: CDR1 MGHDK, CDR2 SYGVNS. This CDR3 spans 15 amino acids. V lost 5 bases and J lost 8; bases outside the gene matches: 10. CDR3: CASSRTGGTLGGYTF. In DNA form, the CDR3 reads TGTGCCAGCAGTCGGACAGGGGGCACGTTAGGAGGCTACACCTTC.

The V and J genes are TRBV19 and TRBJ1-2; the match to TRBD1 covers 11 bases. V shed 6 bases and J 4 bases; nucleotides not matched to a gene: 7. The germline CDR1 and CDR2 sequences are LNHDA and SQIVND (reference sequence). The CDR3 runs to 15 residues. The CDR3: CASRTRTGGGYGYTF. Here the CDR3 DNA reads TGTGCCAGTAGAACCCGGACAGGGGGCGGCTATGGCTACACCTTC.

In the case of this clone: Germline and junction disagree at one end, which may indicate a read error. This sequence joins TRBV14 and TRBJ2-1, with a weak D call TRBD1 (6 bases). The CDR3 extends over 13 amino acids. In germline, CDR1 is SGHDN, CDR2 FVKESK. In DNA, the CDR3 is TGTGCCAGCAGCCAACCGTCCCCGGACAGTTTTATCTTC. It codes for CASSQPSPDSFIF.

This rearrangement joins TRBV4-3 to TRBJ1-1; 8 positions match TRBD1. V shed 0 bases, J shed 5 bases, and the junction held 5 bases outside the gene matches. Germline lookup yields CDR1 LGHNA and CDR2 YSLEER. The CDR3 length is 15 residues. CDR3 coding DNA: TGCGCCAGCAGCCAAGATCCAGGGGGCTCTACTGAAGCTTTCTTT. Translated: CASSQDPGGSTEAFF.

This sequence joins TRBV6-1 and TRBJ2-7, with 12 bases lining up with TRBD2. From germline, CDR1 is MNHNS and CDR2 SASEGT. V lost 4 bases and J lost 8; bases outside the gene matches: 9. The CDR3 is 15 residues long. The CDR3, as DNA: TGTGCCAGCAGTGCAACCGGGACTAGCGGGCTCCAGCAGTACTTC. This translates into CASSATGTSGLQQYF.

This chain uses TRBV21-1 with TRBJ2-6; TRBD2 is taken as the D call from the table, unchecked against the DNA. TRBV21-1 is annotated as a pseudogene. This CDR3 has 17 residues. As DNA, the CDR3 is TGTGCCAGCAGCGGGTCGGGGTTGTTATGTGGGGCCAACGTCCTGACTTTC. This codes for CASSGSGLLCGANVLTF.

This clone was seen more than once but under ten times. The chain employs TRBV7-2 and TRBJ1-2; 7 bases align to TRBD1. Germline V gene sequence: CDR1 SGHTA, CDR2 FQGNSA. This CDR3 is 13 amino acids long. The V segment lost 4 bases and the J segment 2 bases; nucleotides outside the gene matches: 1. The CDR3 coding sequence is TGTGCCAGCAGCTCGACAGGGAACTATGGCTACACCTTC. Translation gives CASSSTGNYGYTF. The complete variable domain, with remaining parts taken from reference TRBV7-2 and TRBJ1-2, reads GAGVSQSPSNKVTEKGKDVELRCDPISGHTALYWYRQSLGQGLEFLIYFQGNSAPDKSGLPSDRFSAERTGGSVSTLTIQRTQQEDSAVYLCASSSTGNYGYTFGSGTRLTVV.

The chain combines TRBV5-1 with TRBJ2-2; D is undetermined. The CDR3 has 17 amino acids. Trimming removed 4 bases at V and 1 base at J, with 17 bases between. Germline V gives CDR1 SGHRS, CDR2 YFSETQ. The CDR3 is CASSLPLTPKNTGELFF. In DNA form, the CDR3 reads TGCGCCAGCAGCCTCCCGTTGACTCCCAAGAACACCGGGGAGCTGTTTTTT.

The V call is TRBV19, the J call TRBJ2-7; 10 nucleotides line up with TRBD1. The germline gives CDR1 LNHDA, CDR2 SQIVND (reference sequence). Unmatched junction bases numbered 5, after V lost 3 bases and J lost 3 bases. This CDR3 has 15 amino acids. The CDR3 region is CASSIPRTGGYEQYF. As DNA, the CDR3 is TGTGCCAGTAGTATTCCCAGGACAGGGGGCTACGAGCAGTACTTC.

The gene calls are TRBV4-2 and TRBJ1-2, with D maybe TRBD1 (6 bases). CDR1 is LGHNA and CDR2 is YNFKEQ in the germline V gene. The CDR3 totals 15 residues. Trimming shortened V by 2 bases and J by 6 bases, and 16 bases separated the two germline ends. This CDR3 reads CASSQSGRPGDGYTF. CDR3 sequence (DNA): TGTGCCAGCAGCCAATCAGGTCGCCCAGGGGATGGCTACACCTTC.